This T cell receptor (beta chain) was sequenced for a study of blood T cell repertoires in COVID-19. As for the study in general: There were acute and convalescent COVID-19 samples, and they came from the United States, Italy and Spain. Sources were T cells, B-cell-depleted T cells, or PBMCs; the material itself was cDNA or gDNA.

Per the original data handling: How many nucleated cells were present was estimated from reference gene primer amplification. Using immunoSEQ multiplex PCR, the repertoire was profiled, and TCRdb retains in-frame clones only, with some absent. V and J calls plus clone size are reproduced from that table; the DNA served to infer D and trimming. This table holds under 300,000 clones, roughly four fifths found once. This CDR3 is 12 amino acids long. The germline gives CDR1 MNHEY, CDR2 SVGAGI. Unmatched junction bases numbered 6, after V lost 8 bases and J lost 10 bases. The rearrangement joins TRBV6-5 to TRBJ2-1; 9 nucleotides match TRBD2. This TCR was sampled from a woman between 18 and 30 years old with acute or convalescent COVID-19. Material: peripheral blood. CDR3 sequence (DNA): TGTGCCAGCCAATTAGCGGGAGACGAGCAGTTCTTC. Protein sequence: CASQLAGDEQFF.